Described below is a single T cell receptor (beta chain) sequence and its context. The CDR3 contains 16 residues. Trimming took 6 bases from V and 7 from J; bases not matched to a gene: 16. Germline V gives CDR1 ENHRY, CDR2 SYGVKD. Original methodology: Cell counts per sample came from amplifying reference gene primers. Sequencing was performed with immunoSEQ multiplex PCR; in TCRdb, only in-frame clones are kept and a portion is missing. That table supplies the V and J calls and clone size; D and trimming were determined from the DNA. This sample has about 100,000 clones; around nine tenths occur once, and the top ten carry roughly 5%. This entry is derived from a study of blood T cell repertoires in COVID-19. On the study more broadly: The United States, Italy and Spain provided the acute and convalescent COVID-19 samples. PBMCs, B-cell-depleted T cells, or T cells provided the cDNA or gDNA that made up the material.

The chain combines TRBV10-3 with TRBJ2-7; 9 bases line up with TRBD1. This receptor was taken from a man between 45 and 60 years old with acute or convalescent COVID-19. Sample: peripheral blood. In nucleotides, the CDR3 is TGTGCCATCAGCAATTCCCCGGGACAGGGCTTTGGGGAGCAGTACTTC. As protein: CAISNSPGQGFGEQYF.